This T cell receptor beta chain came from a study of CD8+ T cells in alopecia areata. Researchers took lesional scalp punch biopsies and peripheral blood from people who were alopecia areata patients. This CDR3 comprises 13 residues. Germline CDR1 and CDR2: SGHRS and YFSETQ. Trimming removed 2 bases at V and 7 bases at J, with 12 bases between. Extracted from the samples, RNA was reverse transcribed into cDNA to serve as the sequencing template. Profiling relied on immunoSEQ multiplex PCR, and the TCRdb table lists in-frame clones only, not all of them. The table has 150,000 or so clones, 47% seen once.

This TCR was recovered from a human donor with alopecia areata. The chain employs TRBV5-1 and TRBJ1-2; D not resolved. The sequencing sample was made of CD4+ T cells sorted from blood. The CDR3 here is CASSLEENSGYTF. In nucleotides, the CDR3 is TGCGCCAGCAGCTTAGAGGAAAATTCTGGCTACACCTTC.